A selection of T cell receptor beta chains follows, all from one sample in a study of T cells in Graves' hyperthyroidism and ophthalmopathy. TCRdb ran MiXCR on the multiplex PCR reads and lists one entry per CDR3 protein. The table shows about 290,000 distinct CDR3 sequences, with about 14% occurring only once. Source material: blood. Every receptor here comes from a woman aged 25 to 39 with Graves' hyperthyroidism that later progressed to Graves' ophthalmopathy. The CDR3 runs from the conserved cysteine through the conserved F or W. A D gene is named only where the DNA matches it firmly. Rows may omit the clone size; those that give it use once, few, many or a size class.

v_call	d_call	j_call	cdr3_length	clone_size	cdr3_nt	cdr3_aa
TRBV28	.	TRBJ2-1	12	.	TGTGCCAGCAGTTTACTCCTAACCGATCGATTCTTC	CASSLLLTDRFF
TRBV27	.	TRBJ2-7	13	many	TGTGCCAGCAGTTTCGGTGCTATCTACGAGCAGTACTTC	CASSFGAIYEQYF
TRBV7-9	.	TRBJ2-1	10	many	TGTGCCAGCAGCTTAGGCGCGACGTTCTTC	CASSLGATFF
TRBV4-1	.	TRBJ2-7	18	many	TGCGCCAGCAGCCAAGATACGGCGTGGACGCCGAAAGGGCTCGAGCAGTACTTC	CASSQDTAWTPKGLEQYF
TRBV5-6	.	TRBJ1-5	15	many	TGTGCCAGCAGCTTGAGACAGGTTAGCAATCAGCCCCAGCATTTT	CASSLRQVSNQPQHF
TRBV5-1	.	TRBJ1-1	13	many	TGCGCCAGCAGCTTCGAAGGGAACACTGAAGCTTTCTTT	CASSFEGNTEAFF
TRBV9	.	TRBJ2-5	14	many	TGTGCCAGCAGCGACGGGCTAGCATGGGAGACCCAGTACTTC	CASSDGLAWETQYF
TRBV20-1	TRBD1	TRBJ2-3	15	many	TGCAGTGCTACCATGAGGACAGGATTAACAGATACGCAGTATTTT	CSATMRTGLTDTQYF
TRBV9	TRBD1	TRBJ2-3	19	.	TGTGCCAGCAGCGCGACCGGGACAGGGGGCGATTGCTGCACAGATACGCAGTATTTT	CASSATGTGGDCCTDTQYF
TRBV4-3	TRBD1	TRBJ2-1	16	.	TGCGCCAGCAGCTGGGTGCTAGGGACAGGGAGCCATGAGCAGTTCTTC	CASSWVLGTGSHEQFF
TRBV5-1	.	TRBJ1-1	13	many	TGCGCCAGCAGCTTTACTCCGGACACTGAAGCTTTCTTT	CASSFTPDTEAFF
TRBV24-1	.	TRBJ2-5	14	many	TGTGCCACCAGTGACCCCAGAGCGAGGGAGACCCAGTACTTC	CATSDPRARETQYF
TRBV2	TRBD2	TRBJ2-7	14	many	TGTGCCAGCAGTGGACTAGCGGGGTCCTACGAGCAGTACTTC	CASSGLAGSYEQYF
TRBV20-1	.	TRBJ2-1	13	many	TGCAGTGCTAGAGATCCATACCCTGGTGAGCAGTTCTTC	CSARDPYPGEQFF
TRBV27	.	TRBJ2-2	17	many	TGTGCCAGCAGTCCCCCGAAAGTATGGCGAGACACCGGGGAGCTGTTTTTT	CASSPPKVWRDTGELFF
TRBV3-1	.	TRBJ1-1	13	many	TGTGCCAGCAGGGGGGGGGGGAACACTGAAGCTTTCTTT	CASRGGGNTEAFF
TRBV20-1	.	TRBJ2-2	14	.	TGCAGTGCTAGAGATTGGCTTAACACCGGGGAGCTGTTTTTT	CSARDWLNTGELFF
TRBV6-1	.	TRBJ2-5	16	.	TGTGCCAGCAGTGAAGAGTTTGGGCAGGGACAAGAGACCCGGTACTTC	CASSEEFGQGQETRYF
TRBV12-3/TRBV12-4	.	TRBJ1-1	14	many	TGTGCCAGCAGTTTATCGACAGGCGGCACTGAAGCTTTCTTT	CASSLSTGGTEAFF
TRBV20-1	.	TRBJ2-5	14	many	TGCAGTGCTAGCGGGAGTGGGGCCGGAGAGACCCAGTACTTC	CSASGSGAGETQYF
TRBV30	.	TRBJ1-1	15	many	TGTGCCTGGGATACGGGACATGGCATGAACACTGAAGCTTTCTTT	CAWDTGHGMNTEAFF
TRBV10-3	.	TRBJ2-1	12	few	TGTGCCATTTTAGGGCGTAACAATGAGCAGTTCTTC	CAILGRNNEQFF
TRBV7-6	TRBD2	TRBJ2-7	15	many	TGTGCCAGCAGCTTAGGGACTAGTCCTCTCTACGAGCAGTACTTC	CASSLGTSPLYEQYF
TRBV7-8	TRBD2	TRBJ2-1	14	.	TGTGCCAGCAGCCCCGGACTAGCGATGAATGAGCAGTTCTTC	CASSPGLAMNEQFF
TRBV2	TRBD1	TRBJ2-7	15	many	TGTGCCAGCAGTGAAGTGACAGGGGCGCCCTACGAGCAGTACTTC	CASSEVTGAPYEQYF
TRBV18	TRBD1	TRBJ1-4	14	few	TGTGCCAGCACTACAGGGGCAACTAATGAAAAACTGTTTTTT	CASTTGATNEKLFF
TRBV5-1	TRBD1	TRBJ1-1	17	many	TGCGCCAGCAGCTTGGAGGGACAGGGCTTCATGAACACTGAAGCTTTCTTT	CASSLEGQGFMNTEAFF
TRBV6-1	.	TRBJ1-3	14	few	TGTGCCAGCAGAATGGCTTCCTCTGGAAACACCATATATTTT	CASRMASSGNTIYF
TRBV12-3/TRBV12-4	.	TRBJ1-1	14	many	TGTGCCAGCAGTACAAGGTTAGGGGACACTGAAGCTTTCTTT	CASSTRLGDTEAFF
TRBV19	.	TRBJ2-7	13	few	TGTGCCAGTAGTCCGGGTCTTGAGATCGAGCAGTACTTC	CASSPGLEIEQYF
TRBV6-1	TRBD1	TRBJ2-7	12	many	TGTGCCAGCAGAGGGGGACAGGGGACGCAGTACTTC	CASRGGQGTQYF
TRBV12-3/TRBV12-4	.	TRBJ1-5	14	many	TGTGCCAGCAGTTTTGAGGGGAGCAATCAGCCCCAGCATTTT	CASSFEGSNQPQHF
TRBV28	TRBD2	TRBJ2-3	20	many	TGTGCCATCATTCCAACTACGGGACTAGCGGGAGTGGGGGTAGGAGATACGCAGTATTTT	CAIIPTTGLAGVGVGDTQYF
TRBV11-1	TRBD2	TRBJ2-3	15	.	TGTGCCAGCAGCTTAGCGGGACTAGTGACAGATACGCAGTATTTT	CASSLAGLVTDTQYF
TRBV28	TRBD2	TRBJ2-2	17	many	TGTGCCAGCAGTTTGGCCGGACTAGCGGCCAACACCGGGGAGCTGTTTTTT	CASSLAGLAANTGELFF
TRBV11-2	.	TRBJ2-1	18	many	TGTGCCAGCAGCCCCAACGAGGAATTATACGCACTAGCCAATGAGCAGTTCTTC	CASSPNEELYALANEQFF
TRBV5-6	.	TRBJ2-1	14	.	TGTGCCAGCAGCCCCGGGGGACCCTTTTTTGAGCAGTTCTTC	CASSPGGPFFEQFF
TRBV19	TRBD1	TRBJ1-1	14	.	TGTGCCAGTTTACCGGGACAGGGGAACACTGAAGCTTTCTTT	CASLPGQGNTEAFF
TRBV6-2/TRBV6-3	TRBD1	TRBJ2-4	16	many	TGTGCCAGCAGTTCTTACTCCGGGACAGGGGAAAACATTCAGTACTTC	CASSSYSGTGENIQYF
TRBV7-2	TRBD2	TRBJ2-1	13	many	TGTGCCAGCAGAAGCGGGAACGGAAATGAGCAGTTCTTC	CASRSGNGNEQFF
TRBV6-2/TRBV6-3	.	TRBJ1-5	12	few	TGTGCCAGCAGTCGCGGAGGCCCGCCCCAGCATTTT	CASSRGGPPQHF
TRBV5-6	.	TRBJ2-7	12	.	TGTGCCAGCAGCCGGGCGTGGGCCGAGCAGTACTTC	CASSRAWAEQYF